This TCR beta chain emerged from a study of CD8+ T cells in alopecia areata. Study-level background: A 6-month period off drug followed tofacitinib, which lasted 6 to 18 months. Regarding the study as a whole: In scalp, tofacitinib significantly decreased clonality and expanded CD8+ clones among the top 100.

Concerning this clone: Its specificity is unknown.

TCR sequencing used cDNA made by reverse transcription of extracted RNA. The table came from immunoSEQ multiplex PCR; TCRdb's copy has only in-frame clones and leaves some out. This table holds under 350,000 clones, roughly 60% found once. Treatment denoted: oral pan-JAK inhibitor, 5-10 mg twice daily. Both CD4+ and CD8+ T cells were separated by sorting PBMCs. This clonotype was obtained from a human donor with alopecia areata. The sequenced sample was CD4+ T cells sorted from blood, obtained at week 24, from a patient treated with tofacitinib.

Here the CDR3 DNA reads TGCGCCAGCAGCCCGCAGGGGGTACAAGGTGAAGCTTTCTTT. It encodes CASSPQGVQGEAFF. The genes are TRBV5-1 and TRBJ1-1; 7 nucleotides agree with TRBD1. The CDR3 spans 14 residues. In germline, CDR1 is SGHRS, CDR2 YFSETQ. J gave up 7 bases and V 4 bases, and 10 bases lay outside the gene matches.